The TCR beta chain described here comes from a study of blood T cell repertoires in COVID-19. Trimming stripped 0 bases from V and 3 bases from J, with 12 bases between. This CDR3 contains 15 residues. The germline V gene has CDR1 LNHDA and CDR2 SQIVND (reference sequence). TCRdb's copy holds only in-frame clones and misses some; the assay was immunoSEQ multiplex PCR. Of about 120,000 clones listed, around four fifths are singletons. This receptor was obtained from a woman in her thirties or forties with acute or convalescent COVID-19. Sequencing used peripheral blood. This rearrangement joins TRBV19 to TRBJ2-7, with D tentatively TRBD1 (5 bases). The CDR3, as DNA: TGTGCCAGTAGTATAGATGGCTACGGACACTACGAGCAGTACTTC. Translating it yields CASSIDGYGHYEQYF.